Here is one T cell receptor beta chain with its context. This record comes from a study of blood T cell repertoires in COVID-19. Original analysis: Quantification of nucleated cells was approximated via reference gene primer amplification. Repertoires were generated with immunoSEQ multiplex PCR, while TCRdb's copy carries only in-frame clones and drops some. D and trimming come from the DNA, and the V and J calls and clone size come from that table. Among around 180,000 clones listed, approximately 91% were seen once. The germline V gene has CDR1 DFQATT and CDR2 SNEGSKA (reference sequence). The CDR3 totals 17 residues. Trimming removed 3 bases from V and 0 bases from J; junction bases left unmatched: 10.

The sequence came from a man between 65 and 80 years old with active or convalescent COVID-19. The chain links TRBV20-1 to TRBJ2-2, with 7 positions matching TRBD2. The source material was peripheral blood. Here the CDR3 reads CSASIWGRDPNTGELFF. In nucleotides, the CDR3 is TGCAGTGCTAGTATATGGGGGAGGGATCCGAACACCGGGGAGCTGTTTTTT.